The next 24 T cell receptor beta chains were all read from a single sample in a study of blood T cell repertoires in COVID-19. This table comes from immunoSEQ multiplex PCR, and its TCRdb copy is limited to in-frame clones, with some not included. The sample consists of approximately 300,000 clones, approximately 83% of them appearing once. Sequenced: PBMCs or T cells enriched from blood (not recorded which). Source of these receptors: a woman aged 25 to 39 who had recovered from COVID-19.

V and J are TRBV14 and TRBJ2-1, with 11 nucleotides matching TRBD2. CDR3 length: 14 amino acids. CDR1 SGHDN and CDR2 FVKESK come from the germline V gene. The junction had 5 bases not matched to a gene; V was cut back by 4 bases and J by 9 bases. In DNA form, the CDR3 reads TGTGCCAGCAGCCTAACTAGCGGGAGAGGTGAGCAGTTCTTC. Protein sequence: CASSLTSGRGEQFF. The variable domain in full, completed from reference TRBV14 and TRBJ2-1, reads EAGVTQFPSHSVIEKGQTVTLRCDPISGHDNLYWYRRVMGKEIKFLLHFVKESKQDESGMPNNRFLAERTGGTYSTLKVQPAELEDSGVYFCASSLTSGRGEQFFGPGTRLTVL.

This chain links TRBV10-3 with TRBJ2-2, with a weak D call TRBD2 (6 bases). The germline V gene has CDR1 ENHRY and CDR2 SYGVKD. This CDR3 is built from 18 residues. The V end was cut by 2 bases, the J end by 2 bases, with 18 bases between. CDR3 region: CAISEAALDYLNTGELFF. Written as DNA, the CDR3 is TGTGCCATCAGTGAGGCGGCCCTGGACTACCTTAACACCGGGGAGCTGTTTTTT.

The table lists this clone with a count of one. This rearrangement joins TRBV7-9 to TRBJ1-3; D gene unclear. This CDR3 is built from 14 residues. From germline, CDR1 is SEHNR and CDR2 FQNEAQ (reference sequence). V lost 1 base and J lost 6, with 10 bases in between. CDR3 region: CASSLVPEVNTIYF. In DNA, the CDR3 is TGTGCCAGCAGCTTAGTACCAGAGGTAAACACCATATATTTT.

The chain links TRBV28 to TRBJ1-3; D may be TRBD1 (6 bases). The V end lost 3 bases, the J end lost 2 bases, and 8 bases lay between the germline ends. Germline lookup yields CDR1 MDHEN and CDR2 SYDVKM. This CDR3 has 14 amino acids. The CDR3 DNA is TGTGCCAGCAGTTTTCAGGGGCCTGGAAACACCATATATTTT. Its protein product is CASSFQGPGNTIYF.

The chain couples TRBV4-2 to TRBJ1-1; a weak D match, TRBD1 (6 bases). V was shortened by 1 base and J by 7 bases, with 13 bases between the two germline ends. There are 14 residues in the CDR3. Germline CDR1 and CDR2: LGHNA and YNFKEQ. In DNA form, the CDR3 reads TGTGCCAGCAGCCAAGGACAGGATAGTGGTGAAGCTTTCTTT. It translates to CASSQGQDSGEAFF.

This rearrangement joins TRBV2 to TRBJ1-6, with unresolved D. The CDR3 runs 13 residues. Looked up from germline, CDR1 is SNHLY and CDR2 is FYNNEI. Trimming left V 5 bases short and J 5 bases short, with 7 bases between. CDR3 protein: CASSPENNSPLHF. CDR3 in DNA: TGTGCCAGCAGTCCAGAAAATAATTCACCCCTCCACTTT.

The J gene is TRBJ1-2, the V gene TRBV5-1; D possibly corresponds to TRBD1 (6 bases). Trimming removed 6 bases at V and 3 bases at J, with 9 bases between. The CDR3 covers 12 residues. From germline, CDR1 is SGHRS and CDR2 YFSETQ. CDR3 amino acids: CASKSGDYGYTF. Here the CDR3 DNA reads TGCGCCAGCAAGTCAGGGGACTATGGCTACACCTTC.

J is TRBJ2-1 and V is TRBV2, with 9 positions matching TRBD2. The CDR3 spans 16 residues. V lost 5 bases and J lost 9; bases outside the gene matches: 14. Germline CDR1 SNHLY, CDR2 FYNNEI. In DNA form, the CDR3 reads TGTGCCAGCAGTAATCTCCTAGCGGGGACGAGGGGTGAGCAGTTCTTC. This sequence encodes CASSNLLAGTRGEQFF.

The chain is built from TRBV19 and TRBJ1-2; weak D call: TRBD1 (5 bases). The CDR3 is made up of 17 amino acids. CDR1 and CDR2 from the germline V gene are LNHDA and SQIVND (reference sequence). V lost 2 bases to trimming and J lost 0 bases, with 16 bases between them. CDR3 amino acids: CASSIRGGRAANYGYTF. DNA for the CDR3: TGTGCCAGTAGTATAAGGGGCGGTCGGGCAGCTAACTATGGCTACACCTTC.

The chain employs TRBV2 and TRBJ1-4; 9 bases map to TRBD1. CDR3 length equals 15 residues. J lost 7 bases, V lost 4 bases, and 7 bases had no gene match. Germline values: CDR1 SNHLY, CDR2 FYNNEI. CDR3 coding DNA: TGTGCCAGCAGTGCAACGGGACAGGGCCGTGAAAAACTGTTTTTT. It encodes CASSATGQGREKLFF.

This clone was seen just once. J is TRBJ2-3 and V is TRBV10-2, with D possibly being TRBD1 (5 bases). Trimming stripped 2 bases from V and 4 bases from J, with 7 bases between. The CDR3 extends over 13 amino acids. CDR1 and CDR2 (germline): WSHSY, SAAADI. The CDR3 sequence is CASSEGAPDTQYF. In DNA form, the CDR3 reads TGCGCCAGCAGTGAGGGGGCACCAGATACGCAGTATTTT.

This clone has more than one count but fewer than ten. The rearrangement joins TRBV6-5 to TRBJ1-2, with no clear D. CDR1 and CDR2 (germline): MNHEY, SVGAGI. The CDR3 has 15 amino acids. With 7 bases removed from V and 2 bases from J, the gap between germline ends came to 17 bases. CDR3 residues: CASTRSVTLNYGYTF. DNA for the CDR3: TGTGCCAGCACAAGGTCCGTGACACTCAACTATGGCTACACCTTC.

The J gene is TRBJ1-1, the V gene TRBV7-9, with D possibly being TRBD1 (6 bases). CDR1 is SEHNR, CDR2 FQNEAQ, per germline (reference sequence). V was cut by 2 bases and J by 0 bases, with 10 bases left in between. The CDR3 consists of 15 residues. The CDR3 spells CASSLRDTLNTEAFF. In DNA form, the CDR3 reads TGTGCCAGCAGCTTAAGGGACACCTTGAACACTGAAGCTTTCTTT.

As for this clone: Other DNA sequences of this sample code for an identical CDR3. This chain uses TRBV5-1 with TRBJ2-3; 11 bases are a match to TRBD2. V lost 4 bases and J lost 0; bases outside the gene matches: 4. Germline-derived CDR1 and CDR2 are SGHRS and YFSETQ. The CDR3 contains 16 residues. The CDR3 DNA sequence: TGCGCCAGCAGCCTTAGGACTAGCGGGAGCACAGATACGCAGTATTTT. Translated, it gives CASSLRTSGSTDTQYF.

CDR3 bases: TGCGCCAGCAGCAGCGGGACAGGTGCCCTACTAGCCAAAAACATTCAGTACTTC. It yields the protein CASSSGTGALLAKNIQYF. The V gene is TRBV5-1, the J gene TRBJ2-4; D perhaps matches TRBD1 (8 bases). The V and J ends lost 4 bases and 0 bases respectively, with 20 bases between them. Germline CDR1 and CDR2: SGHRS and YFSETQ. The CDR3 has 18 amino acids.

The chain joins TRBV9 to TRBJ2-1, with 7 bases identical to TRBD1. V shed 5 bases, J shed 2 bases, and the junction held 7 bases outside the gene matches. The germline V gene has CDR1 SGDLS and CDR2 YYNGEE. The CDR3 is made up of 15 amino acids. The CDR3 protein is CASSSGGSPYNEQFF. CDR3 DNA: TGTGCCAGCAGTTCAGGGGGAAGCCCCTACAATGAGCAGTTCTTC.

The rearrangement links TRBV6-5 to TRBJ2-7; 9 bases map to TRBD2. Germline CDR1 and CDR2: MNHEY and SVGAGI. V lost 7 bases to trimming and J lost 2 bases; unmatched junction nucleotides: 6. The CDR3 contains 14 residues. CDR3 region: CASTLAGFAYEQYF. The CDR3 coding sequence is TGTGCCAGCACCCTAGCGGGGTTCGCCTACGAGCAGTACTTC.

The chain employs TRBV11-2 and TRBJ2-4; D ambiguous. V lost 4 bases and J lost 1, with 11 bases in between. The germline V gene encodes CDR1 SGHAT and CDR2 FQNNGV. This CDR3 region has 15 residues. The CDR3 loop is CASSSPPKAKNIQYF. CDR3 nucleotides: TGTGCCAGCAGCTCTCCTCCTAAGGCCAAAAACATTCAGTACTTC. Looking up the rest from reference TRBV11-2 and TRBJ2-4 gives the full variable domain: EAGVAQSPRYKIIEKRQSVAFWCNPISGHATLYWYQQILGQGPKLLIQFQNNGVVDDSQLPKDRFSAERLKGVDSTLKIQPAKLEDSAVYLCASSSPPKAKNIQYFGAGTRLSVL.

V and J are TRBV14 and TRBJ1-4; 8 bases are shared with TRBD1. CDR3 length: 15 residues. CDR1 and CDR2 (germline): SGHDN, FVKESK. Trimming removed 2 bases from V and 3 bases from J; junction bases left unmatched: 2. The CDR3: CASSQLRGPNEKLFF. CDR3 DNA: TGTGCCAGCAGCCAACTCAGGGGGCCTAATGAAAAACTGTTTTTT.

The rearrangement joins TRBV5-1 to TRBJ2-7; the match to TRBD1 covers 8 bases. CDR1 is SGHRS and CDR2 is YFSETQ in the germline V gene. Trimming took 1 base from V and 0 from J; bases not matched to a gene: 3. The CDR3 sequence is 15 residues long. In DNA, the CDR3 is TGCGCCAGCAGCTTGACAGGGGGTATCTCCTACGAGCAGTACTTC. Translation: CASSLTGGISYEQYF.

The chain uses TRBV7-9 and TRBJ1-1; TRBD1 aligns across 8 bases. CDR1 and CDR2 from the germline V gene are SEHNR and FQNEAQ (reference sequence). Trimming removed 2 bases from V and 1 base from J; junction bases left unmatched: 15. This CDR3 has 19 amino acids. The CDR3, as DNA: TGTGCCAGCAGCTTAAAAGTGGCAGGGGGCGTAGGTGGGAACACTGAAGCTTTCTTT. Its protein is CASSLKVAGGVGGNTEAFF.

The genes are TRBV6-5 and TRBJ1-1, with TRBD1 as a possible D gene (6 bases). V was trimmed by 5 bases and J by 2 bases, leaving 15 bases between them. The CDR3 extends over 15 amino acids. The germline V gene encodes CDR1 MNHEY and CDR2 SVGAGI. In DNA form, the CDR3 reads TGTGCCAGCAGTACCCAAATACAGGGTAACACTGAAGCTTTCTTT. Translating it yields CASSTQIQGNTEAFF.

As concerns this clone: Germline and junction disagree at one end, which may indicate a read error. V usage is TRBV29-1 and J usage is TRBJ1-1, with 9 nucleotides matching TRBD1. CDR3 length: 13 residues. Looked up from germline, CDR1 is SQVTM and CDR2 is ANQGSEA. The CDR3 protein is CSGQGGSNAEAFF. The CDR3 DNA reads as TGCAGCGGACAGGGGGGTTCGAACGCTGAAGCTTTCTTT.

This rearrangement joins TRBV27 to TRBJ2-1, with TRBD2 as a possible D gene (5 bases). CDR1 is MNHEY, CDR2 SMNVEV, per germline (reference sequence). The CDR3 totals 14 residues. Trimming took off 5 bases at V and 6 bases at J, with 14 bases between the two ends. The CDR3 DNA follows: TGTGCCAGCAGTCTACTAGTTGGAGGCAATGAGCAGTTCTTC. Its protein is CASSLLVGGNEQFF.